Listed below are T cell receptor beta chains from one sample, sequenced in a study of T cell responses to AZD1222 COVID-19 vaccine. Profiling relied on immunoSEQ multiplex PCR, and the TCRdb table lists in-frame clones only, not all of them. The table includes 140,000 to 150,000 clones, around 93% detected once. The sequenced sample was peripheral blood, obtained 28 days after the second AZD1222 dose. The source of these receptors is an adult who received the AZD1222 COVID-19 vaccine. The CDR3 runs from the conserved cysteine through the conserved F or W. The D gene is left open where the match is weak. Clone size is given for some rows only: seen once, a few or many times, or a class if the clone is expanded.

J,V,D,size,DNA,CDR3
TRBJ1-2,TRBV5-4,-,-,TGTGCCAGCAGCCGACCCCTGGGAGAGGGTTATGGCTACACCTTC,CASSRPLGEGYGYTF
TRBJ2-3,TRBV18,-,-,TGTGCCAGCTCACTGCCAGGGGGAGCGGGAGATACGCAGTATTTT,CASSLPGGAGDTQYF
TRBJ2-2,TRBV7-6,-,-,TGTGCCAGCAGCTTAGTCGATACGGGGGTCACCGGGGAGCTGTTTTTT,CASSLVDTGVTGELFF
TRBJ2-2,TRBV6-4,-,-,TGTGCCAGCAGTGGGACTATAGCGGAGCTGAACACCGGGGAGCTGTTTTTT,CASSGTIAELNTGELFF
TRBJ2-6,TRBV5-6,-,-,TGTGCCAGCAGCTTGGCCGGCAGGCGGCCTGGGGCCAACGTCCTGACTTTC,CASSLAGRRPGANVLTF
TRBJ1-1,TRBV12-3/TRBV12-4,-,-,TGTGCCAGCAGGAGTATGGGGACTGAAGCTTTCTTT,CASRSMGTEAFF
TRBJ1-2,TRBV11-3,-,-,TGTGCCAGCAGCACAACGTGCGGACTAACATATGGCTACACCTTC,CASSTTCGLTYGYTF
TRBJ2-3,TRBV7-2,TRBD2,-,TGTGCCAGCAGCTTAGCCCTTAGCGGGAGCACAGATACGCAGTATTTT,CASSLALSGSTDTQYF
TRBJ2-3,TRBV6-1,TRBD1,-,TGTGCCAGCAGTGAAATCGCAGGGGGCGCCACAGATACGCAGTATTTT,CASSEIAGGATDTQYF
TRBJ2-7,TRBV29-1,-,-,TGCAGCGTTGAGAGGGGGTACGAGCAGTACTTC,CSVERGYEQYF
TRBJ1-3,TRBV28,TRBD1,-,TGTGCCAGCAGTACATACGGGACAGCAGGAAACACCATATATTTT,CASSTYGTAGNTIYF
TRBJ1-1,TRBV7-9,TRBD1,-,TGTGCCAGCAGCGCAGGGACAGGAGCTCTTGAAGCTTTCTTT,CASSAGTGALEAFF
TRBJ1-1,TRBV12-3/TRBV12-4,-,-,TGTGCCAGCAGGCAACAGGTGAACACTGAAGCTTTCTTT,CASRQQVNTEAFF
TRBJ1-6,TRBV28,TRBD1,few,TGTGCCAGCATAACGACGGGACAGGGGAATTCACCCCTCCACTTT,CASITTGQGNSPLHF
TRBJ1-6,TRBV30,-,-,TGTGCCTGGAGTGCCCCGGGAACCGGTAATTCACCCCTCCACTTT,CAWSAPGTGNSPLHF
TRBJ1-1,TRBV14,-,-,TGTGCCAGCAGCCAAGATCAAGTCGCGCTTTGGGATTTCTTATCTGAAGCTTTCTTT,CASSQDQVALWDFLSEAFF
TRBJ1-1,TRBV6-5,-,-,TGTGCCAGCAGTTACTCTCTCTGGCCCTCGGGCACTGAAGCTTTCTTT,CASSYSLWPSGTEAFF
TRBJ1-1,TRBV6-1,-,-,TGTGCCAGCAGTGAGCCAGCTAGCTACACTGAAGCTTTCTTT,CASSEPASYTEAFF
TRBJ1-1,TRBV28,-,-,TGTGCCAGCAGTGGATCGGGACTGCCGAACACTGAAGCTTTCTTT,CASSGSGLPNTEAFF
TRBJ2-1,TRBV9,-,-,TGTGCCAGCAGCGTAGCTCTTGGAACCAATGAGCAGTTCTTC,CASSVALGTNEQFF
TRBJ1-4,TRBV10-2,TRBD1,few,TGCGCCAGCGGAGCAGGGGGCGCCCCGGAAGAAAAACTGTTTTTT,CASGAGGAPEEKLFF
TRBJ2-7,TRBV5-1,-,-,TGCGCCAGCAGCTCTGAAGGGGGAGGGAGCGAGCAGTACTTC,CASSSEGGGSEQYF
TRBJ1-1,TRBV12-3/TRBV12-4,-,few,TGTGCCAGCACCTTGGCTCTGGGCACTGAAGCTTTCTTT,CASTLALGTEAFF
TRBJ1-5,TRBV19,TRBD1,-,TGTGCCAGTAGGACGACAGGGCGAAGCAATCAGCCCCAGCATTTT,CASRTTGRSNQPQHF
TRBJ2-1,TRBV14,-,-,TGTGCCAGCAGCCGCCAAATAGGCTCCTACAATGAGCAGTTCTTC,CASSRQIGSYNEQFF
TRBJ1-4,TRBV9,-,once,TGTGCCAGCAGCACGGGGCCAACTAATGAAAAACTGTTTTTT,CASSTGPTNEKLFF
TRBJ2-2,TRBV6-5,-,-,TGTGCCAGCAGCCCAGCAACGAACACCGGGGAGCTGTTTTTT,CASSPATNTGELFF
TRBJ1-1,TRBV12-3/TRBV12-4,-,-,TGTGCCAGCAACCTAGGGTTGAACACTGAAGCTTTCTTT,CASNLGLNTEAFF
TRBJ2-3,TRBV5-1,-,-,TGCGCCAGCAGCTCCCCGACGAGGGGGGATACGCAGTATTTT,CASSSPTRGDTQYF
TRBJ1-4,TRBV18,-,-,TGTGCCAGCTCACCACCAGGGGCAAGTGAAAAACTGTTTTTT,CASSPPGASEKLFF
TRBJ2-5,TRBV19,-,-,TGTGCCAGTAGTGGGACATCCCAAGAGACCCAGTACTTC,CASSGTSQETQYF
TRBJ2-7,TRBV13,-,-,TGTGCCAGCAGACCCCGGGGGGCCCCCCGGAACGAGCAGTACTTC,CASRPRGAPRNEQYF
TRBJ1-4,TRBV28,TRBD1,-,TGTGCCAGCAGTTTACGGGACAGGGAGTATGAAAAACTGTTTTTT,CASSLRDREYEKLFF
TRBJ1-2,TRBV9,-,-,TGTGCCAGCAGCGTAGATCTTATGAACTATGGCTACACCTTC,CASSVDLMNYGYTF
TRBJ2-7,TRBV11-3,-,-,TGTGCCAGCAGCTTTACCGGGGACTACGAGCAGTACTTC,CASSFTGDYEQYF
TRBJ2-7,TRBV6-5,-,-,TGTGCCAGCAGTTACTCGAACGCGGCGCCCATCTACGAGCAGTACTTC,CASSYSNAAPIYEQYF
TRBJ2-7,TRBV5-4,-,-,TGTGCCAGCAGCCCAAACGGACGAATACCGGCCTACGAGCAGTACTTC,CASSPNGRIPAYEQYF
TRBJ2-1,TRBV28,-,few,TGTGCCAGCGGTCCGACGGGAACCTACAATGAGCAGTTCTTC,CASGPTGTYNEQFF
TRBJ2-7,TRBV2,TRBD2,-,TGTGCCACCAGGGGAGCGGGAGAAAGGGTCTACGAGCAGTACTTC,CATRGAGERVYEQYF
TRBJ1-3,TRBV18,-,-,TGTGCCAGCTCACCGGAGGGCTTCTCTGGAAACACCATATATTTT,CASSPEGFSGNTIYF
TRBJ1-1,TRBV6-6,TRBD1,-,TGTGCCAGCAGTGACAGGGTCGGAAACACTGAAGCTTTCTTT,CASSDRVGNTEAFF
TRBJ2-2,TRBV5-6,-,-,TGTGCCAGCAGCTACCTAGAAACCGGGGAGCTGTTTTTT,CASSYLETGELFF
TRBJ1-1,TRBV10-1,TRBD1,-,TGCGCCAGCACCAACTGGGACAGGGAAAACACTGAAGCTTTCTTT,CASTNWDRENTEAFF
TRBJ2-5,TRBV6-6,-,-,TGTGCCAGCAGCAGGGACCACCAAGAGACCCAGTACTTC,CASSRDHQETQYF
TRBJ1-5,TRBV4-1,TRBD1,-,TGCGCCAGCAGCCTCACCGGACAGGGAAATCAGCCCCAGCATTTT,CASSLTGQGNQPQHF
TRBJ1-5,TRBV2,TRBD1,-,TGTGCCAGCAGGGGGACAGGGTATCAGCCCCAGCATTTT,CASRGTGYQPQHF
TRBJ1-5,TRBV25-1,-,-,TGTGCCAGCAGTGAATCACAGGAGGAGGGCAATCAGCCCCAGCATTTT,CASSESQEEGNQPQHF
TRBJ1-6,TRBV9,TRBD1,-,TGTGCCAGCAGCGCCCTAGGACAGGGGGCATCACCCCTCCACTTT,CASSALGQGASPLHF
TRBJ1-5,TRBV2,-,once,TGTGCCAGCACCTCACAGGGACTCAATCAGCCCCAGCATTTT,CASTSQGLNQPQHF